Shown below are 18 T cell receptor beta chains from a single sample sequenced in a study of T-cell memory formation after mild COVID-19. TCRdb reprocessed the 5' RACE reads via MiXCR and lists one record per CDR3 protein. Here the sample spans tens of thousands of distinct CDR3 sequences, around 15% being singletons. The specimen was PBMCs or a T cell subset sorted from them (not recorded which). Receptors originate from a man between 18 and 29 years old who had mild COVID-19 (a few samples of this study predate the infection). Cell type and time point are not known.

This clonotype was seen repeatedly, ten times or more. The V gene is TRBV5-1, the J gene TRBJ2-7; the D gene is possibly TRBD2 (5 bases). Trimming took 4 bases from V and 1 from J, leaving 6 bases between them. Per the germline V gene, CDR1 is SGHRS and CDR2 is YFSETQ. The CDR3 length is 12 residues. The CDR3 coding sequence is TGCGCCAGCAGCGAGGGTTCCTACGAGCAGTACTTC. Translating it yields CASSEGSYEQYF.

V usage is TRBV4-1 and J usage is TRBJ2-3; TRBD2 aligns across 10 bases. The trim removed 3 bases at V and 0 bases at J, leaving 9 bases unmatched. CDR1 MGHRA and CDR2 YSYEKL come from the germline V gene. This CDR3 contains 18 residues. This chain's CDR3 is CASSQAYGLAASTDTQYF. The CDR3 bases are TGCGCCAGCAGCCAGGCGTACGGACTAGCGGCTAGCACAGATACGCAGTATTTT.

The V and J genes are TRBV19 and TRBJ1-4; 9 bases are shared with TRBD1. This CDR3 has 14 residues. Germline V gene data show CDR1 as LNHDA and CDR2 as SQIVND (reference sequence). With V trimmed by 5 bases and J by 8 bases, 6 bases remained unmatched. The CDR3, as DNA: TGTGCCAGTAGTCCCGGGACAGGGACCGAAAAACTGTTTTTT. Translating gives CASSPGTGTEKLFF.

The CDR3 region is CASLGVGEQFF. CDR3 in DNA: TGTGCCAGCCTCGGGGTGGGGGAGCAGTTCTTC. J is TRBJ2-1 and V is TRBV6-2 or TRBV6-3; D perhaps matches TRBD2 (5 bases). The V end lost 8 bases, the J end lost 10 bases, and 12 bases lay between the germline ends. Germline CDR1 MNHEY, CDR2 SVGEGT. The CDR3 sequence is 11 residues long.

This chain connects TRBV29-1 to TRBJ1-2; D remains ambiguous. Germline CDR1 reads SQVTM; CDR2 reads ANQGSEA. CDR3 length: 12 residues. The CDR3 region has the DNA TGCAGTTCCCGGGGTATGGAGTATGGCTACACCTTC. Amino acid sequence: CSSRGMEYGYTF.

The sample holds a few counts of this clonotype. The chain couples TRBV18 to TRBJ2-3, with D possibly matching TRBD2 (5 bases). The ends were cut back, 6 bases at V and 4 bases at J, with 8 bases in the middle. CDR1 is KGHSH and CDR2 is LQKENI in the germline V gene. The CDR3 covers 12 residues. CDR3 sequence (DNA): TGTGCCAGCTCGCTAGCCGCAGATACGCAGTATTTT. Its protein product is CASSLAADTQYF.

The V and J genes are TRBV12-5 and TRBJ1-6; D unclear. The germline CDR1 and CDR2 sequences are LGHNT and FRNRAP. The CDR3 covers 12 residues. V was trimmed by 2 bases and J by 13 bases, leaving 9 bases between them. CDR3 nucleotide sequence: TGTGCTAGTGGTTTGTCGGGAGGGCCCCTCCACTTT. This translates into CASGLSGGPLHF.

This clonotype was seen a few times. This rearrangement joins TRBV4-3 to TRBJ2-6; no firm D call. Germline lookup yields CDR1 LGHNA and CDR2 YSLEER. V dropped 0 bases and J dropped 0 bases, with 6 bases sitting between them. The CDR3 consists of 16 residues. The CDR3 is CASSQDTSSGANVLTF. For the CDR3, the DNA is TGCGCCAGCAGCCAAGATACCAGCTCTGGGGCCAACGTCCTGACTTTC.

This clonotype was picked up a small number of times. J is TRBJ1-2 and V is TRBV12-3 or TRBV12-4; no reliable D call. V lost 2 bases to trimming and J lost 5 bases, with 12 bases between them. The length of the CDR3 is 14 residues. In DNA form, the CDR3 reads TGTGCCAGCAGTTTATCCACGGAGCTTTATGGCTACACCTTC. Protein sequence: CASSLSTELYGYTF.

The rearrangement uses TRBV5-1 and TRBJ1-2; tentative D call: TRBD1 (6 bases). This CDR3 is built from 16 residues. Germline V gene data show CDR1 as SGHRS and CDR2 as YFSETQ. Trimming took off 5 bases at V and 4 bases at J, with 21 bases between the two ends. CDR3 loop: CASRPASGEDPYGYTF. CDR3 nucleotides: TGCGCCAGCAGGCCTGCGTCAGGGGAAGACCCCTATGGCTACACCTTC.

This clonotype came up many times. The chain joins TRBV5-8 to TRBJ2-1; perhaps TRBD2 as D (6 bases). Germline V gene data show CDR1 as SGHTS and CDR2 as YDEGEE. Trimming cost V 4 bases and J 0 bases, with 11 bases left between them. The CDR3 is 15 residues long. The CDR3 nucleotides are TGTGCCAGCAGCCGCGGGGTTAGCTCCTACAATGAGCAGTTCTTC. This codes for CASSRGVSSYNEQFF.

This clonotype was counted only a few times. This chain connects TRBV27 to TRBJ1-2; 7 nucleotides match TRBD1. The CDR3 runs to 17 residues. Per the germline V gene, CDR1 is MNHEY and CDR2 is SMNVEV (reference sequence). J gave up 4 bases and V 0 bases, and 11 bases lay outside the gene matches. The CDR3 is CASSLSGRTGGAYGYTF. CDR3 bases: TGTGCCAGCAGTTTATCGGGGCGGACAGGAGGGGCCTATGGCTACACCTTC.

The chain employs TRBV12-3 or TRBV12-4 and TRBJ2-7; tentatively, D is TRBD1 (5 bases). The length of the CDR3 is 14 residues. Trimming took 3 bases from V and 1 from J, leaving 10 bases between them. CDR3 in DNA: TGTGCCAGCAGTTTTGGCAGGGCTTCCTACGAGCAGTACTTC. Amino acid sequence: CASSFGRASYEQYF.

The V call is TRBV4-3, the J call TRBJ2-1, with D unresolved. CDR1 and CDR2 from the germline V gene are LGHNA and YSLEER. Trimming stripped 0 bases from V and 8 bases from J, with 8 bases between. The CDR3 has 13 residues. The CDR3 DNA sequence: TGCGCCAGCAGCCAAGAGCGGCTTGATGAGCAGTTCTTC. Translated: CASSQERLDEQFF.

The rearrangement uses TRBV12-3 or TRBV12-4 and TRBJ2-7; D unresolved. CDR3 length equals 12 residues. Trimming pared 0 bases from V and 6 bases from J, leaving 6 bases between. CDR3 bases: TGTGCCAGCAGTTTAGCAGCCTTCGAGCAGTACTTC. It translates to CASSLAAFEQYF.

The chain is built from TRBV6-4 and TRBJ1-1; D is ambiguous. V was clipped by 3 bases and J by 5 bases, with 7 bases between them. This CDR3 has 12 amino acids. In germline, CDR1 is MRHNA, CDR2 SNTAGT. The CDR3 region is CASSEGRTEAFF. The CDR3 DNA is TGTGCCAGCAGTGAAGGGAGAACTGAAGCTTTCTTT.

The CDR3 DNA reads as TGTGCCATCACGAGTGGTAGCGGGGGGGAGACATACAATGAGCAGTTCTTC. Its protein product is CAITSGSGGETYNEQFF. This sequence joins TRBV10-3 and TRBJ2-1, with TRBD2 identical over 11 bases. The V gene end was trimmed by 7 bases and the J gene end by 4 bases; junction bases not matched to a gene: 12. Germline-derived CDR1 and CDR2 are ENHRY and SYGVKD. This CDR3 has 17 residues.

This clonotype was found a few times. V is TRBV29-1 and J is TRBJ2-2; the match to TRBD2 covers 8 bases. Germline trimming cut 3 bases from V and 3 bases from J; bases unmatched to any gene: 6. Germline CDR1 reads SQVTM; CDR2 reads ANQGSEA. The CDR3 is 15 residues long. CDR3 residues: CSVEDWRGDTGELFF. DNA of the CDR3: TGCAGCGTTGAGGACTGGCGGGGGGACACCGGGGAGCTGTTTTTT.